What follows is one TCR beta chain and its context. Its matching antigen is unknown. Sequencing used immunoSEQ multiplex PCR; TCRdb keeps in-frame clones, though not all of them. Of about 980,000 clones listed, 76% were seen once; the top ten hold nearly 1.5%. This specimen comes from a study of shared clonotypes between healthy human individuals. Study outcomes and limitations: Sharing across four donors was highest in naive CD4 (approximately 5%) and lowest in memory CD8 (approximately 0.4%). Rarefaction exposed incomplete sorted-subset sequencing despite large depth.

Study donors comprised healthy, HIV-negative adults devoid of recent acute infection or vaccination. CD45RA-negative memory and CD45RA+ naive subsets were split from the CD4+ cells. The V end lost 4 bases, the J end lost 8 bases, and 17 bases lay between the germline ends. The germline CDR1 and CDR2 sequences are GTSNPN and SVGIG (reference sequence). The CDR3 extends over 14 amino acids. V usage is TRBV30 and J usage is TRBJ1-4; D is perhaps TRBD1 (5 bases). This clonotype originated in a man aged 18 to 35 in good health. The sample taken for sequencing was memory CD4+ T cells sorted from blood. The subset is: CD45RA-negative fraction. In nucleotides, the CDR3 is TGTGCCTGGAACCGACCCGACGGGACCGAAAAACTGTTTTTT. Encoded protein: CAWNRPDGTEKLFF.